One and the same sample provided the 4 T cell receptor beta chains below, sequenced in a study of T cell clonotyping in hematopoietic cell transplantation. Time point in this sample: recipient sample about 28 days before transplant, after cytoreduction. TCRdb's copy holds only in-frame clones and misses some; the assay was immunoSEQ multiplex PCR. The table lists under 20,000 clones, about 82% of them singletons, with 8.4% in the top ten. This sample comprised peripheral blood mononuclear cells, obtained before stem cell transplant. Every receptor here comes from a man in his fifties or sixties with acute myeloid leukemia. Some clones in this sample may be carry-over from other donors' samples.

The chain is built from TRBV7-3 and TRBJ2-1, with 12 bases that match TRBD2. CDR1 is SGHTA, CDR2 FQGTGA, per germline. V lost 5 bases to trimming and J lost 8 bases; unmatched junction nucleotides: 16. CDR3 length: 18 amino acids. The CDR3 sequence is CASSETTLTSGGGYEQFF. In DNA form, the CDR3 reads TGTGCCAGCAGCGAAACCACCTTGACTAGCGGGGGCGGGTATGAGCAGTTCTTC.

V is TRBV27 and J is TRBJ1-2; maybe TRBD1 (6 bases). Germline values: CDR1 MNHEY, CDR2 SMNVEV (reference sequence). V lost 5 bases and J 5 bases, leaving 12 bases between the germline ends. The CDR3 totals 13 residues. CDR3 nucleotide sequence: TGTGCCAGCAGTGAGGGGGGGGCATATGGCTACACCTTC. Translating it yields CASSEGGAYGYTF.

J is TRBJ1-1 and V is TRBV6-5; D is perhaps TRBD1 (5 bases). In germline, CDR1 is MNHEY, CDR2 SVGAGI. CDR3 length: 15 residues. The V end was cut by 0 bases, the J end by 4 bases, with 12 bases between. The CDR3 spells CASSYSTAAATEAFF. CDR3 nucleotide sequence: TGTGCCAGCAGTTACTCGACAGCTGCAGCCACTGAAGCTTTCTTT.

The V call is TRBV7-2, the J call TRBJ1-4; D gene uncertain. The CDR3 is made up of 16 amino acids. Between the trimmed V and J ends, which lost 5 bases and 5 bases, there was a span of 18 bases. The V gene's germline CDR1 is SGHTA and CDR2 FQGNSA. Here the CDR3 reads CASSPAWASGNEKLFF. In DNA, the CDR3 is TGTGCCAGCAGCCCCGCTTGGGCAAGCGGAAATGAAAAACTGTTTTTT.